This T cell receptor (beta chain) is drawn from a study of blood T cell repertoires in COVID-19. Across the whole study: Spain, Italy and the United States supplied samples that represented acute and convalescent COVID-19. The cDNA or gDNA used as material had been derived from T cells, B-cell-depleted T cells, or PBMCs.

Methods used by the authors: Quantification of nucleated cells was approximated via reference gene primer amplification. Libraries were prepared by immunoSEQ multiplex PCR; TCRdb keeps only in-frame clonotypes and omits some of them. Clone size and V and J calls were adopted from that table, with D and trimming inferred from the DNA. Among about 210,000 clones listed, around 81% were seen once. Germline V gene lookup returns CDR1 SQVTM and CDR2 ANQGSEA. This CDR3 contains 14 residues. Losses at the gene ends were 6 bases for V and 8 bases for J; bases not matched to a gene: 10. Sequenced input: PBMCs or T cells enriched from blood (not recorded which). The V gene is TRBV29-1, the J gene TRBJ1-4; the match to TRBD1 covers 9 bases. This sequence was found in a man aged 25-40 years with acute COVID-19. The CDR3 reads CSVKRTGDGEKLFF. The CDR3, as DNA: TGCAGCGTAAAAAGGACAGGGGACGGGGAAAAACTGTTTTTT.